The 27 T cell receptor beta chains in this list originate from one sample, sequenced in a study of T cells in tuberculosis. Measured with immunoSEQ multiplex PCR; TCRdb has only the in-frame clones, and not every one. This sample yields under 40,000 clones, of which approximately 91% are seen a single time; 2.2% belongs to the top ten. The sample consisted of PBMCs. Receptor source: a donor aged 10 to 29 with latent tuberculosis or without tuberculosis infection.

This clone was detected once. This chain links TRBV9 with TRBJ2-3; 10 bases align to TRBD2. There are 15 residues in the CDR3. Germline CDR1 SGDLS, CDR2 YYNGEE. The ends lost 3 bases at V and 2 bases at J; junction bases unmatched: 3. CDR3 region: CASSGSGGTTDTQYF. CDR3 DNA: TGTGCCAGCAGCGGTAGCGGGGGGACCACAGATACGCAGTATTTT.

This sequence joins TRBV27 and TRBJ2-3; the match to TRBD2 covers 10 bases. Germline values: CDR1 MNHEY, CDR2 SMNVEV (reference sequence). This CDR3 has 17 residues. J lost 3 bases, V lost 2 bases, and 8 bases had no gene match. DNA for the CDR3: TGTGCCAGCAGTTTAGTACTAGCGGGACTGTCAACAGATACGCAGTATTTT. Translating it yields CASSLVLAGLSTDTQYF.

CDR3 loop: CASSLATDYNEQFF. The CDR3 DNA reads TGCGCCAGCAGCTTGGCCACAGATTACAATGAGCAGTTCTTC. The chain has TRBV5-1 and TRBJ2-1; D call uncertain. This CDR3 has 14 amino acids. CDR1 and CDR2 (germline): SGHRS, YFSETQ. V lost 0 bases and J lost 4, with 8 bases in between.

The genes are TRBV23-1 and TRBJ2-1; maybe TRBD1 (6 bases). TRBV23-1 is an open reading frame, and its role is uncertain. The CDR3 runs 14 residues. V was shortened by 4 bases and J by 4 bases, with 11 bases between the two germline ends. The CDR3 reads CASSRGRNYNEQFF. CDR3 nucleotides: TGCGCCAGCAGTCGGGGGCGGAATTACAATGAGCAGTTCTTC.

This sequence joins TRBV30 and TRBJ1-1; D might be TRBD1 (5 bases). V dropped 3 bases and J dropped 6 bases, with 14 bases sitting between them. This CDR3 is built from 13 residues. Germline lookup yields CDR1 GTSNPN and CDR2 SVGIG (reference sequence). The CDR3 DNA reads TGTGCCTGGAGGTTGTTAGGGGTTCCTGAAGCTTTCTTT. Amino acid sequence: CAWRLLGVPEAFF.

The rearrangement uses TRBV13 and TRBJ2-6; unclear D gene. The V end was cut by 5 bases, the J end by 1 base, with 18 bases between. In germline, CDR1 is PRHDT, CDR2 FYEKMQ (reference sequence). The CDR3 sequence is 18 residues long. CDR3 amino acids: CASSTSKNRFSGANVLTF. As DNA, the CDR3 is TGTGCCAGCAGCACCTCCAAAAATAGATTTTCTGGGGCCAACGTCCTGACTTTC. The entire variable domain, with the rest obtained from reference TRBV13 and TRBJ2-6, is as follows: AAGVIQSPRHLIKEKRETATLKCYPIPRHDTVYWYQQGPGQDPQFLISFYEKMQSDKGSIPDRFSAQQFSDYHSELNMSSLELGDSALYFCASSTSKNRFSGANVLTFGAGSRLTVL.

The genes are TRBV6-5 and TRBJ2-2; possibly TRBD2 for D (7 bases). The CDR3 spans 14 residues. The V and J ends lost 10 bases and 6 bases respectively, with 18 bases between them. In germline, CDR1 is MNHEY, CDR2 SVGAGI. CDR3 nucleotide sequence: TGTGCCACCTTCATTGGGGGGGCGTCCGGGGAGCTGTTTTTT. Translation gives CATFIGGASGELFF.

The rearrangement links TRBV5-1 to TRBJ2-1; 8 bases fit TRBD1. V lost 4 bases, J lost 8 bases, and 14 bases stayed unmatched. This CDR3 comprises 16 residues. Germline values: CDR1 SGHRS, CDR2 YFSETQ. CDR3 nucleotide sequence: TGCGCCAGCAGCCCCCGACAGGGGAATACCGGCCATGAGCAGTTCTTC. It codes for CASSPRQGNTGHEQFF.

The V gene is TRBV5-1, the J gene TRBJ2-7, with D tentatively TRBD1 (6 bases). Germline CDR1 reads SGHRS; CDR2 reads YFSETQ. Trimming shortened V by 4 bases and J by 3 bases, and 14 bases separated the two germline ends. The CDR3 length is 14 residues. The CDR3 sequence is CASSLQDSGYEQYF. DNA of the CDR3: TGCGCCAGCAGCCTCCAGGACAGCGGCTACGAGCAGTACTTC.

This clone was recorded only once. This sequence joins TRBV7-8 and TRBJ2-1; 9 nucleotides line up with TRBD2. The trim removed 5 bases at V and 7 bases at J, leaving 12 bases unmatched. Germline V lookup: CDR1 SGHVS, CDR2 FQNEAQ. The CDR3 is 16 amino acids. The CDR3 nucleotides read TGTGCCAGCAGCCCAGGGGTTAGCGGGAGAGGAAATGAGCAGTTCTTC. The encoded protein is CASSPGVSGRGNEQFF.

The chain couples TRBV28 to TRBJ1-1; D is ambiguous. The germline V and J ends were trimmed by 4 bases and 0 bases, with 15 bases remaining between them. CDR1 and CDR2 from the germline V gene are MDHEN and SYDVKM. CDR3 length: 16 residues. CDR3 bases: TGTGCCAGCAGTTCTATTGCGGAGCTCATGAACACTGAAGCTTTCTTT. It codes for CASSSIAELMNTEAFF.

The chain is built from TRBV27 and TRBJ2-1, with 16 bases that match TRBD2. There are 22 residues in the CDR3. Germline V gene sequence: CDR1 MNHEY, CDR2 SMNVEV (reference sequence). V lost 5 bases, J lost 1 base, and 17 bases stayed unmatched. The CDR3 DNA follows: TGTGCCAGCAGTCCGCAAACACCCGGGACTAGCGGGAGGGCCGGGTCCTACAATGAGCAGTTCTTC. Translating it yields CASSPQTPGTSGRAGSYNEQFF.

The chain employs TRBV5-1 and TRBJ2-2; TRBD1 agrees at 10 bases. CDR3 length: 15 residues. From germline, CDR1 is SGHRS and CDR2 YFSETQ. With V trimmed by 4 bases and J by 3 bases, 3 bases remained unmatched. In nucleotides, the CDR3 is TGCGCCAGCAGCCGGACAGGGGGATACACCGGGGAGCTGTTTTTT. Its protein product is CASSRTGGYTGELFF.

The chain joins TRBV5-1 to TRBJ2-3, with no clear D. The CDR3 covers 14 residues. Per the germline V gene, CDR1 is SGHRS and CDR2 is YFSETQ. Trimming cost V 5 bases and J 0 bases, with 10 bases left between them. CDR3 protein: CASRLKQSTDTQYF. CDR3 coding DNA: TGCGCCAGCAGGCTCAAACAGAGCACAGATACGCAGTATTTT.

The J gene is TRBJ1-1, the V gene TRBV5-8; D uncertain. Trimming pared 0 bases from V and 2 bases from J, leaving 8 bases between. The CDR3 covers 14 residues. Germline V gene lookup returns CDR1 SGHTS and CDR2 YDEGEE. CDR3 DNA sequence: TGTGCCAGCAGCTTGGCCAGAGGAAACACTGAAGCTTTCTTT. Translated, it gives CASSLARGNTEAFF.

Only a few counts were recorded for this clone. CDR3 in DNA: TGTGCCAGCAGTTTAAAAGGGCCCCGAGGGAGCAATCAGCCCCAGCATTTT. Residues: CASSLKGPRGSNQPQHF. The rearrangement uses TRBV28 and TRBJ1-5, with unresolved D. Germline V CDR1 and CDR2: MDHEN, SYDVKM. V lost 2 bases and J 1 base, leaving 15 bases between the germline ends. The CDR3 length is 17 residues.

The rearrangement joins TRBV9 to TRBJ1-2; 9 positions agree with TRBD1. Germline V gene sequence: CDR1 SGDLS, CDR2 YYNGEE. CDR3 length: 15 residues. V gave up 3 bases and J gave up 12 bases; unmatched junction bases: 15. The CDR3 sequence is CASSETLGTGPGDTF. The DNA for the CDR3 is TGTGCCAGCAGCGAGACCCTCGGGACAGGGCCAGGAGACACCTTC. Using reference TRBV9 and TRBJ1-2 for the parts outside the CDR3, the full variable domain is DSGVTQTPKHLITATGQRVTLRCSPRSGDLSVYWYQQSLDQGLQFLIQYYNGEERAKGNILERFSAQQFPDLHSELNLSSLELGDSALYFCASSETLGTGPGDTFGSGTRLTVV.

J is TRBJ2-5 and V is TRBV27; tentative D call: TRBD2 (6 bases). The germline gives CDR1 MNHEY, CDR2 SMNVEV (reference sequence). V was trimmed by 7 bases and J by 2 bases, leaving 20 bases between them. CDR3 length: 16 residues. The CDR3 spells CASNLRDSPVQETQYF. In nucleotides, the CDR3 is TGTGCCAGCAACTTACGGGACTCTCCGGTTCAAGAGACCCAGTACTTC.

The chain recombines TRBV19 with TRBJ2-2; 7 bases agree with TRBD1. There are 14 residues in the CDR3. Per germline, CDR1 LNHDA and CDR2 SQIVND (reference sequence). Trimming at V came to 10 bases and at J to 5 bases, leaving 10 bases not matched to a gene. Written as DNA, the CDR3 is TGTGCCACCGCGGACAGGTTGGTGACCGGGGAGCTGTTTTTT. Amino acids: CATADRLVTGELFF.

The V gene is TRBV29-1, the J gene TRBJ1-2; no firm D call. Germline assignment: CDR1 SQVTM and CDR2 ANQGSEA. Trimming took 0 bases from V and 8 from J, leaving 19 bases between them. The CDR3 is 15 residues long. CDR3 nucleotide sequence: TGCAGCGTTGAAGATCGCCGTCGTGGTCTGCGGGGCTACACCTTC. Its protein product is CSVEDRRRGLRGYTF.

The V gene is TRBV11-2, the J gene TRBJ2-1; D may be TRBD2 (6 bases). The germline V gene encodes CDR1 SGHAT and CDR2 FQNNGV. CDR3 size: 12 residues. The V end lost 5 bases, the J end lost 7 bases, and 9 bases lay between the germline ends. The CDR3 loop reads CASSIGGNEQFF. CDR3 bases: TGTGCCAGCAGCATCGGGGGTAATGAGCAGTTCTTC.

The J gene is TRBJ2-7, the V gene TRBV19, with 9 positions matching TRBD1. Germline CDR1 and CDR2: LNHDA and SQIVND (reference sequence). CDR3 length: 16 residues. V was pared by 5 bases and J by 3 bases, with 11 bases of the junction left unmatched. The CDR3 DNA follows: TGTGCCAGTAGTCCGGGTCTGGGACAGGGCTTCTACGAGCAGTACTTC. Protein: CASSPGLGQGFYEQYF.

V gene TRBV28 combines with J gene TRBJ2-7; 8 positions agree with TRBD2. This CDR3 region has 14 residues. V dropped 7 bases and J dropped 1; count of bases not matched to a gene: 6. Germline-derived CDR1 and CDR2 are MDHEN and SYDVKM. CDR3 region: CASTPPSGSYEQYF. The CDR3 DNA reads as TGTGCCAGCACCCCGCCTAGCGGGTCCTACGAGCAGTACTTC.

The J gene is TRBJ2-3, the V gene TRBV5-1; 12 bases map to TRBD1. The CDR3 runs 16 residues. The V gene's germline CDR1 is SGHRS and CDR2 YFSETQ. The V gene end was trimmed by 1 base and the J gene end by 4 bases; junction bases not matched to a gene: 4. The CDR3 DNA follows: TGCGCCAGCAGCTTGACCGGGACAGGGGGCCCAGATACGCAGTATTTT. Protein: CASSLTGTGGPDTQYF.

This chain uses TRBV7-9 with TRBJ2-1; 9 positions agree with TRBD1. Germline V gene data show CDR1 as SEHNR and CDR2 as FQNEAQ (reference sequence). CDR3 length equals 15 residues. V gave up 2 bases and J gave up 9 bases; unmatched junction bases: 8. CDR3 protein: CASSLWGQGIGEQFF. CDR3 nucleotide sequence: TGTGCCAGCAGCTTATGGGGACAGGGCATCGGTGAGCAGTTCTTC.

The chain has TRBV28 and TRBJ1-2; 9 nucleotides agree with TRBD1. Germline V gene data show CDR1 as MDHEN and CDR2 as SYDVKM. V shed 1 base and J 5 bases; nucleotides not matched to a gene: 5. CDR3 size: 15 residues. The CDR3 region has the DNA TGTGCCAGCAGTTTATACCGGACAGGGGCATATGGCTACACCTTC. This encodes CASSLYRTGAYGYTF.

DNA of the CDR3: TGCGCCAGCAGCTCGCACCCTACTCAGCCACGGGACACTGAAGCTTTCTTT. This encodes CASSSHPTQPRDTEAFF. This chain joins TRBV5-1 and TRBJ1-1; D call uncertain. Germline V gene sequence: CDR1 SGHRS, CDR2 YFSETQ. The CDR3 loop spans 17 amino acids. V lost 3 bases and J 3 bases, leaving 21 bases between the germline ends.